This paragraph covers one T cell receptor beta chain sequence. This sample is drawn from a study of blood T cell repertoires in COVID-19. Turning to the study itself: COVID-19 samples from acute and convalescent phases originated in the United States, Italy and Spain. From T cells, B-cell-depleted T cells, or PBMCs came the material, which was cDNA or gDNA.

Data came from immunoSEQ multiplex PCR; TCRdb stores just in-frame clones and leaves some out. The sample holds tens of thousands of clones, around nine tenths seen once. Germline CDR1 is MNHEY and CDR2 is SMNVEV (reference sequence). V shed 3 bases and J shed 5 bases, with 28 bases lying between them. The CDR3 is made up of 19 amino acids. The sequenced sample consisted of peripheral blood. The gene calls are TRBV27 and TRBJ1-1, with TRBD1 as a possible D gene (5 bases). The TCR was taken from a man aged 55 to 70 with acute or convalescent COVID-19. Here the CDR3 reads CASSLRRGGAAGGGTEAFF. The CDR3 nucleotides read TGTGCCAGCAGTTTGCGGAGAGGAGGGGCCGCTGGGGGAGGGACTGAAGCTTTCTTT.